This TCR beta chain is drawn from a study of T cell changes during pregnancy in multiple sclerosis (dated by TCRdb to about 2019). Regarding the complete study: The study looked at changes in the T cell repertoire across pregnancy in women with multiple sclerosis.

This clone is labeled medium-sized (0.01 to 0.1%). Its antigen target is currently unknown. No per-base quality is available; no much larger clone lies one base away. The method behind the library was the immunoSEQ multiplex PCR assay. TCRdb provides this immuneACCESS table in a form limited to in-frame rearrangements. Some clones are lacking; in checked studies, under half of them reflect an unresolved V gene, and why the rest are absent is not known. The sample table shows 70,000 to 80,000 clones, and around nine tenths are seen once. The top ten clonotypes cover less than 4% of the sample. From the cysteine through the phenylalanine, the CDR3 covers 11 amino acids. Only the CDR3 part of the read is kept: 33 bases, read in frame from the first base. Reading the germline V gene (reference sequence) gives CDR1 DFQATT and CDR2 SNEGSKA. V is pruned by 5 bases and J by 6 bases, leaving 0 bases of the junction without a gene match.

Sequenced material: peripheral blood, taken before pregnancy. Recombination connected TRBV20-1 to TRBJ1-1, and 10 bases in between align with TRBD1. The receptor's source is a female donor with multiple sclerosis, enrolled in a pregnancy study. The CDR3 region reads CSAGQGAEAFF. Here is the DNA: TGCAGTGCTGGACAGGGGGCTGAAGCTTTCTTT.